The 6 T cell receptor beta chains below were found in one sample sequenced in a study of blood T cell repertoires in COVID-19. The protocol was immunoSEQ multiplex PCR, while the TCRdb copy is restricted to in-frame clones and leaves out a portion. The sample has roughly 250,000 clones, about 90% seen once. The specimen sequenced was PBMCs or T cells enriched from blood (not recorded which). These receptors were taken from a woman aged 30 to 39 with acute COVID-19.

The chain has TRBV11-2 and TRBJ1-3; D perhaps matches TRBD1 (6 bases). Germline CDR1 reads SGHAT; CDR2 reads FQNNGV. V was shortened by 3 bases and J by 4 bases, with 10 bases between the two germline ends. This CDR3 has 14 amino acids. The CDR3 protein is CASSFSGEGNTIYF. The CDR3 nucleotides read TGTGCCAGCAGCTTCTCAGGGGAGGGAAACACCATATATTTT.

V is TRBV7-2 and J is TRBJ1-6; D ambiguous. The germline V gene encodes CDR1 SGHTA and CDR2 FQGNSA. There are 12 residues in the CDR3. V lost 7 bases and J lost 5, with 6 bases in between. The CDR3: CASTRDNSPLHF. The DNA for the CDR3 is TGTGCCAGCACTCGAGATAATTCACCCCTCCACTTT.

This chain joins TRBV28 and TRBJ1-3, with TRBD1 identical over 8 bases. CDR1 is MDHEN and CDR2 is SYDVKM in the germline V gene. Trimming removed 3 bases from V and 10 bases from J; junction bases left unmatched: 20. The CDR3 has 18 residues. The CDR3 DNA reads as TGTGCCAGCAGTTTGGACCTGGTGCAGGGACAGGTGGGGGGGACCATATATTTT. Translated: CASSLDLVQGQVGGTIYF.

The chain combines TRBV30 with TRBJ1-1; D is perhaps TRBD1 (5 bases). Germline V CDR1 and CDR2: GTSNPN, SVGIG (reference sequence). The CDR3 runs to 14 residues. The V end was cut by 0 bases, the J end by 5 bases, with 13 bases between. The CDR3 region is CAWSVMLGLTEAFF. CDR3 DNA: TGTGCCTGGAGTGTAATGCTGGGGCTTACTGAAGCTTTCTTT.

The chain joins TRBV4-1 to TRBJ1-2; no clear D. This CDR3 region has 15 residues. V lost 1 base and J 2 bases, leaving 11 bases between the germline ends. Germline CDR1 reads MGHRA; CDR2 reads YSYEKL. CDR3 nucleotide sequence: TGCGCCAGCAGCCAAGCCGGGAGACCCAACTATGGCTACACCTTC. Translating it yields CASSQAGRPNYGYTF.

The V and J genes are TRBV28 and TRBJ1-5, with D possibly TRBD1 on 5 matching bases. Germline values: CDR1 MDHEN, CDR2 SYDVKM. The V end lost 6 bases, the J end lost 9 bases, and 18 bases lay between the germline ends. This CDR3 has 14 amino acids. CDR3 DNA sequence: TGTGCCAGCAGCCCAGACAGCCCGGAACGGCCCCAGCATTTT. This sequence encodes CASSPDSPERPQHF.